These 28 T cell receptor beta chains were sequenced from one sample in a study of cytomegalovirus exposure and HLA in healthy donors. Vbeta (60) and Jbeta (13) primers were used in the PCR. Clones were read by immunoSEQ multiplex PCR, and TCRdb kept only the in-frame ones, dropping some. The sample carries 77,000 or so clones, about 79% recorded once. The material sequenced was PBMCs. The receptors derive from a woman between 40 and 55 years old in good health and CMV-seronegative.

J is TRBJ2-2 and V is TRBV11-2; 7 nucleotides line up with TRBD1. V was clipped by 5 bases and J by 7 bases; unmatched bases: 10. The CDR3 has 15 amino acids. The germline V gene has CDR1 SGHAT and CDR2 FQNNGV. CDR3 nucleotide sequence: TGTGCCAGCAGCCCTACGGTAGGGGGCTTCGGGGAGCTGTTTTTT. Translation: CASSPTVGGFGELFF.

The V gene is TRBV13, the J gene TRBJ2-7, with 8 bases matching TRBD1. The V gene's germline CDR1 is PRHDT and CDR2 FYEKMQ (reference sequence). The CDR3 is 16 amino acids. V was clipped by 6 bases and J by 0 bases; unmatched bases: 10. The CDR3 reads CASSFGGQDLSYEQYF. The CDR3 DNA sequence: TGTGCCAGCAGTTTTGGGGGACAGGACCTCTCCTACGAGCAGTACTTC. The variable domain in full, with the rest retrieved from reference TRBV13 and TRBJ2-7, is AAGVIQSPRHLIKEKRETATLKCYPIPRHDTVYWYQQGPGQDPQFLISFYEKMQSDKGSIPDRFSAQQFSDYHSELNMSSLELGDSALYFCASSFGGQDLSYEQYFGPGTRLTVT.

The chain uses TRBV11-2 and TRBJ1-2; 11 bases agree with TRBD1. The CDR3 totals 17 residues. V was clipped by 4 bases and J by 3 bases; unmatched bases: 10. Germline V gives CDR1 SGHAT, CDR2 FQNNGV. The CDR3 here is CASSSRSPGQGDYGYTF. The CDR3 DNA follows: TGTGCCAGCAGCTCACGAAGCCCGGGACAGGGGGACTATGGCTACACCTTC. Full variable domain (remainder filled in from reference TRBV11-2 and TRBJ1-2): EAGVAQSPRYKIIEKRQSVAFWCNPISGHATLYWYQQILGQGPKLLIQFQNNGVVDDSQLPKDRFSAERLKGVDSTLKIQPAKLEDSAVYLCASSSRSPGQGDYGYTFGSGTRLTVV.

The CDR3 DNA reads as TGTGCCAGCAGTGAGGGACAGGGGAACTATGGCTACACCTTC. Translating it yields CASSEGQGNYGYTF. J is TRBJ1-2 and V is TRBV2, with 10 bases identical to TRBD1. Germline V gene lookup returns CDR1 SNHLY and CDR2 FYNNEI. V shed 3 bases, J shed 2 bases, and the junction held 0 bases outside the gene matches. The length of the CDR3 is 14 residues. The entire variable domain, with the rest obtained from reference TRBV2 and TRBJ1-2, is as follows: EPEVTQTPSHQVTQMGQEVILRCVPISNHLYFYWYRQILGQKVEFLVSFYNNEISEKSEIFDDQFSVERPDGSNFTLKIRSTKLEDSAMYFCASSEGQGNYGYTFGSGTRLTVV.

The count of this clone is one. The CDR3 protein is CASSQLMTSDEQFF. CDR3 nucleotide sequence: TGCGCCAGCAGCCAGTTAATGACTAGCGATGAGCAGTTCTTC. This chain links TRBV4-1 with TRBJ2-1, with 8 positions matching TRBD2. CDR1 and CDR2 from the germline V gene are MGHRA and YSYEKL. The CDR3 extends over 14 amino acids. V lost 3 bases and J lost 8; bases outside the gene matches: 6.

This chain connects TRBV4-1 to TRBJ2-7, with TRBD1 matching over 8 bases. CDR3 length equals 15 residues. The V gene's germline CDR1 is MGHRA and CDR2 YSYEKL. The junction had 11 bases not matched to a gene; V was cut back by 3 bases and J by 7 bases. For the CDR3, the DNA is TGCGCCAGCAGCCATGACGGACAGGGACCTAGGGAGCAGTACTTC. Encoded protein: CASSHDGQGPREQYF.

The genes are TRBV5-4 and TRBJ2-1; perhaps TRBD2 as D (6 bases). V lost 4 bases to trimming and J lost 7 bases, with 9 bases between them. Germline CDR1 is SGHNT and CDR2 is YYREEE (reference sequence). This CDR3 has 12 residues. The DNA of the CDR3 is TGTGCCAGCAGCCAGACTAGTAATGAGCAGTTCTTC. Translating gives CASSQTSNEQFF.

This clone has only one observation. The V gene is TRBV7-9, the J gene TRBJ2-2; weak D call: TRBD2 (6 bases). The CDR3 is 15 amino acids. Germline lookup yields CDR1 SEHNR and CDR2 FQNEAQ (reference sequence). Between the trimmed V and J ends, which lost 1 base and 4 bases, there was a span of 10 bases. CDR3 nucleotides: TGTGCCAGCAGCTTAGACGGGAGAAGCACCGGGGAGCTGTTTTTT. Its protein product is CASSLDGRSTGELFF. Based on the CDR3 plus reference TRBV7-9 and TRBJ2-2, the full variable domain is DTGVSQNPRHKITKRGQNVTFRCDPISEHNRLYWYRQTLGQGPEFLTYFQNEAQLEKSRLLSDRFSAERPKGSFSTLEIQRTEQGDSAMYLCASSLDGRSTGELFFGEGSRLTVL.

The chain is built from TRBV21-1 and TRBJ1-1; the table calls TRBD1, which could not be checked here. TRBV21-1 counts as a pseudogene. This CDR3 spans 13 amino acids. DNA of the CDR3: TGTGCCAGCAGCAAGCAGGGGGTAAGTGAAGCTTTCTTT. It translates to CASSKQGVSEAFF.

The chain employs TRBV7-3 and TRBJ2-1; 9 nucleotides align to TRBD2. The length of the CDR3 is 18 residues. Trimming removed 5 bases from V and 7 bases from J; junction bases left unmatched: 18. Looked up from germline, CDR1 is SGHTA and CDR2 is FQGTGA. The CDR3 nucleotides are TGTGCCAGCAGCACTATAGCGGGGGACCCTTCTAGGGGGAATGAGCAGTTCTTC. Translation gives CASSTIAGDPSRGNEQFF. The entire variable domain, with the rest obtained from reference TRBV7-3 and TRBJ2-1, is as follows: GAGVSQTPSNKVTEKGKYVELRCDPISGHTALYWYRQSLGQGPEFLIYFQGTGAADDSGLPNDRFFAVRPEGSVSTLKIQRTERGDSAVYLCASSTIAGDPSRGNEQFFGPGTRLTVL.

This clone was counted between two and nine times. The chain is built from TRBV28 and TRBJ1-2; 11 nucleotides line up with TRBD1. The CDR3 sequence is 17 residues long. Trimming at V came to 4 bases and at J to 2 bases, leaving 9 bases not matched to a gene. Germline V gene sequence: CDR1 MDHEN, CDR2 SYDVKM. The CDR3 protein is CASSYLPDRGQNYGYTF. For the CDR3, the DNA is TGTGCCAGCAGTTACCTCCCGGACAGGGGGCAGAACTATGGCTACACCTTC.

The chain links TRBV27 to TRBJ2-1; TRBD2 aligns across 8 bases. This CDR3 region has 15 residues. Germline assignment: CDR1 MNHEY and CDR2 SMNVEV (reference sequence). V was clipped by 7 bases and J by 6 bases; unmatched bases: 11. CDR3 coding DNA: TGTGCCAGCAACATTCTAGCGGGCCCGGCCAATGAGCAGTTCTTC. It codes for CASNILAGPANEQFF.

The chain uses TRBV11-2 and TRBJ1-5; D gene unclear. Germline CDR1 SGHAT, CDR2 FQNNGV. The CDR3 runs 11 residues. Trimming pared 5 bases from V and 9 bases from J, leaving 8 bases between. CDR3 coding DNA: TGTGCCAGCAGCGACTATGGGCCCCAGCATTTT. Translated: CASSDYGPQHF.

The chain joins TRBV27 to TRBJ1-1; TRBD1 might be the D (5 bases). CDR1 is MNHEY and CDR2 is SMNVEV in the germline V gene (reference sequence). This CDR3 contains 14 residues. Deletions cut 4 bases from V and 1 base from J, with 10 bases between. CDR3 DNA sequence: TGTGCCAGCAGTTGGGGGGGGACGAACACTGAAGCTTTCTTT. It yields the protein CASSWGGTNTEAFF.

The CDR3 reads CASSLAGSYTDTQYF. The CDR3 DNA is TGTGCCAGCAGCTTAGCCGGGTCATACACAGATACGCAGTATTTT. This chain joins TRBV7-6 and TRBJ2-3; D remains unclear. This CDR3 has 15 residues. V was clipped by 0 bases and J by 2 bases, with 9 bases between them. Germline loops: CDR1 SGHVS, CDR2 FNYEAQ. The entire variable domain, with the rest obtained from reference TRBV7-6 and TRBJ2-3, is as follows: GAGVSQSPRYKVTKRGQDVALRCDPISGHVSLYWYRQALGQGPEFLTYFNYEAQQDKSGLPNDRFSAERPEGSISTLTIQRTEQRDSAMYRCASSLAGSYTDTQYFGPGTRLTVL.

The chain carries TRBV6-6 and TRBJ2-1; 10 bases map to TRBD2. CDR1 MNHNY and CDR2 SVGAGI come from the germline V gene (reference sequence). There are 16 residues in the CDR3. V trimming: 0 bases; J trimming: 9 bases; junction bases outside the gene matches: 8. The CDR3 spells CASSYSMVAGGFEQFF. CDR3 DNA: TGTGCCAGCAGTTACTCGATGGTAGCGGGAGGTTTTGAGCAGTTCTTC.

The V gene is TRBV19, the J gene TRBJ1-5; 7 positions agree with TRBD1. Germline V CDR1 and CDR2: LNHDA, SQIVND (reference sequence). Losses at the gene ends were 1 base for V and 2 bases for J; bases not matched to a gene: 5. The CDR3 contains 16 residues. The CDR3, as DNA: TGTGCCAGTAGTATAGGTGGACAGGTAGGCAATCAGCCCCAGCATTTT. It codes for CASSIGGQVGNQPQHF.

The chain links TRBV28 to TRBJ1-5; 8 positions agree with TRBD1. Trimming removed 6 bases from V and 3 bases from J; junction bases left unmatched: 10. The length of the CDR3 is 16 residues. Germline lookup yields CDR1 MDHEN and CDR2 SYDVKM. In nucleotides, the CDR3 is TGTGCCAGCAGGTCAGGGTTACAGGGGGACAATCAGCCCCAGCATTTT. Translated, it gives CASRSGLQGDNQPQHF.

This clone was observed once. The V and J genes are TRBV28 and TRBJ1-6; a possible D gene is TRBD1 (6 bases). Trimming shortened V by 5 bases and J by 9 bases, and 17 bases separated the two germline ends. The CDR3 totals 15 residues. The germline V gene has CDR1 MDHEN and CDR2 SYDVKM. CDR3 in DNA: TGTGCCAGCAGTCGCGGGGGGGGAGGGGGTTCACCCCTCCACTTT. This gives the protein CASSRGGGGGSPLHF.

The V gene is TRBV11-2, the J gene TRBJ1-5; D may be TRBD1 (5 bases). Germline CDR1 and CDR2: SGHAT and FQNNGV. V was shortened by 4 bases and J by 4 bases, with 14 bases between the two germline ends. CDR3 size: 15 residues. Written as DNA, the CDR3 is TGTGCCAGCAGCTCCCAGGGCGGGGGAAATCAGCCCCAGCATTTT. Residues: CASSSQGGGNQPQHF. Full variable domain (remainder filled in from reference TRBV11-2 and TRBJ1-5): EAGVAQSPRYKIIEKRQSVAFWCNPISGHATLYWYQQILGQGPKLLIQFQNNGVVDDSQLPKDRFSAERLKGVDSTLKIQPAKLEDSAVYLCASSSQGGGNQPQHFGDGTRLSIL.

The rearrangement joins TRBV7-9 to TRBJ1-1; D gene unclear. The germline CDR1 and CDR2 sequences are SEHNR and FQNEAQ (reference sequence). The V and J ends lost 3 bases and 7 bases respectively, with 9 bases between them. This CDR3 comprises 12 residues. CDR3 nucleotides: TGTGCCAGCAGCTTTTCTCCTTATGAAGCTTTCTTT. Protein sequence: CASSFSPYEAFF.

The chain has TRBV6-4 and TRBJ2-3, with D possibly matching TRBD1 (6 bases). This CDR3 region has 15 residues. Trimming cost V 5 bases and J 1 base, with 13 bases left between them. Germline loops: CDR1 MRHNA, CDR2 SNTAGT. CDR3 in DNA: TGTGCCAGCAGTTTGTCGGCAGGGGGCACAGATACGCAGTATTTT. Translating gives CASSLSAGGTDTQYF.

This clone turned up a few times. For the CDR3, the DNA is TGCGCCAGCAGTGATATAGCGGGGAGGCACGAGCAGTACTTC. It yields the protein CASSDIAGRHEQYF. V gene TRBV10-2 combines with J gene TRBJ2-7, with TRBD2 matching over 8 bases. The CDR3 runs 14 residues. The J segment lost 5 bases and the V segment lost 3 bases, leaving 6 bases of the junction unmatched. Germline V gene data show CDR1 as WSHSY and CDR2 as SAAADI.

This chain links TRBV18 with TRBJ2-6; a possible D gene is TRBD1 (6 bases). This CDR3 is 19 amino acids long. The germline V gene has CDR1 KGHSH and CDR2 LQKENI. V dropped 4 bases and J dropped 0 bases, with 19 bases sitting between them. The CDR3 region has the DNA TGTGCCAGCTCACGGACCAGGGACACAAGTACCTCTGGGGCCAACGTCCTGACTTTC. Its translation is CASSRTRDTSTSGANVLTF.

There are a few counts of this clone. This sequence joins TRBV5-6 and TRBJ1-2; 11 bases are a match to TRBD1. The J segment lost 0 bases and the V segment lost 4 bases, leaving 8 bases of the junction unmatched. Germline values: CDR1 SGHDT, CDR2 YYEEEE. This CDR3 contains 17 residues. The CDR3 reads CASSPGTGGRTNYGYTF. The CDR3 DNA reads as TGTGCCAGCAGCCCAGGGACAGGGGGGAGGACTAACTATGGCTACACCTTC. Variable domain in full (rest from reference TRBV5-6 and TRBJ1-2): DAGVTQSPTHLIKTRGQQVTLRCSPKSGHDTVSWYQQALGQGPQFIFQYYEEEERQRGNFPDRFSGHQFPNYSSELNVNALLLGDSALYLCASSPGTGGRTNYGYTFGSGTRLTVV.

The V call is TRBV27, the J call TRBJ2-5, with 10 bases lining up with TRBD2. The CDR3 totals 15 residues. After removal of 5 bases from V and 3 bases from J, the junction contained 6 bases not matched to a gene. CDR1 is MNHEY and CDR2 is SMNVEV in the germline V gene (reference sequence). The DNA of the CDR3 is TGTGCCAGCAGTCCCTGGACTAGCGGTAAAGAGACCCAGTACTTC. This encodes CASSPWTSGKETQYF.

This chain joins TRBV6-1 and TRBJ2-2; TRBD1 aligns across 10 bases. The V and J ends lost 5 bases and 3 bases, in that order; junction bases with no gene match: 3. This CDR3 is built from 15 residues. Per germline, CDR1 MNHNS and CDR2 SASEGT. CDR3 nucleotides: TGTGCCAGCAGTCCCGGGACAGGGGACACCGGGGAGCTGTTTTTT. This gives the protein CASSPGTGDTGELFF.

This clone was recorded a few times. The chain carries TRBV5-4 and TRBJ2-1, with 10 bases matching TRBD2. The CDR3 consists of 13 residues. Germline CDR1 and CDR2: SGHNT and YYREEE (reference sequence). The trim removed 5 bases at V and 8 bases at J, leaving 4 bases unmatched. Here the CDR3 reads CASREREGYEQFF. In DNA form, the CDR3 reads TGTGCCAGCAGGGAGCGGGAGGGCTATGAGCAGTTCTTC. The variable domain in full, completed from reference TRBV5-4 and TRBJ2-1, reads ETGVTQSPTHLIKTRGQQVTLRCSSQSGHNTVSWYQQALGQGPQFIFQYYREEENGRGNFPPRFSGLQFPNYSSELNVNALELDDSALYLCASREREGYEQFFGPGTRLTVL.